The TCR beta chain under discussion was sequenced for a study of radiotherapy plus CTLA-4 blockade in lung cancer. Overall study results and limits: Among blood TCR repertoires after radiotherapy plus ipilimumab, tumor-derived clones expanded.

The study treated chemo-refractory metastatic non-small-cell lung cancer patients with focal radiation plus ipilimumab CTLA-4 blockade. Note on this clone: Its specificity is not known.

Clones were read by immunoSEQ multiplex PCR, and TCRdb kept only the in-frame ones, dropping some. The sample holds tens of thousands of clones; about 77% are singletons and the top ten take approximately 2.5%. V shed 0 bases and J 3 bases; nucleotides not matched to a gene: 5. Germline V lookup: CDR1 LGHNA, CDR2 YNFKEQ. The CDR3 totals 16 residues. The chain employs TRBV4-2 and TRBJ2-7, with TRBD2 matching 10 bases. Material: peripheral blood, obtained from a patient treated with radiotherapy plus ipilimumab. This receptor was taken from a human donor with non-small cell lung cancer whose response to radiotherapy plus ipilimumab could not be evaluated. The CDR3 region is CASSQDSGTSVYEQYF. In DNA form, the CDR3 reads TGTGCCAGCAGCCAAGATAGTGGGACTAGCGTCTACGAGCAGTACTTC.